A single sample gave rise to the 4 T cell receptor beta chains below, sequenced in a study of control samples from healthy donors and cancer patients. Sequencing used immunoSEQ multiplex PCR; TCRdb keeps in-frame clones, though not all of them. The sample consists of 150,000 to 200,000 clones, 90% of them appearing once. The sample was blood. Source of these receptors: a woman aged 45-59 years in good health.

This chain connects TRBV3-1 (or the pseudogene TRBV3-2) to TRBJ1-6, with TRBD1 as a possible D gene (5 bases). V gave up 11 bases and J gave up 8 bases, with 19 bases separating them. CDR1 is LGHDT and CDR2 is YNNKEL in the germline V gene (reference sequence). CDR3 length: 14 amino acids. The CDR3 DNA follows: TGTGCCTGCCATGACGGGGACGGCTATTCACCCCTCCACTTT. As protein: CACHDGDGYSPLHF.

This clone was observed a single time. The chain joins TRBV30 to TRBJ1-4, with D possibly matching TRBD1 (5 bases). CDR3 size: 15 residues. Germline CDR1 reads GTSNPN; CDR2 reads SVGIG (reference sequence). Trimming removed 2 bases from V and 8 bases from J, with 18 bases in between. In nucleotides, the CDR3 is TGTGCCTGGAGTACACGGGGGACCTGGGACGAAAAACTGTTTTTT. Amino acids: CAWSTRGTWDEKLFF.

This chain uses TRBV9 with TRBJ1-2; no reliable D call. Germline V lookup: CDR1 SGDLS, CDR2 YYNGEE. Trimming stripped 0 bases from V and 4 bases from J, with 13 bases between. The CDR3 is 15 residues long. CDR3: CASSVGGGAGYGYTF. The CDR3 nucleotides are TGTGCCAGCAGCGTAGGGGGTGGCGCCGGCTATGGCTACACCTTC.

This clone was observed a single time. The J gene is TRBJ2-6, the V gene TRBV6-5, with D unclear. Per germline, CDR1 MNHEY and CDR2 SVGAGI. The V and J ends lost 10 bases and 2 bases respectively, with 9 bases between them. This CDR3 contains 13 residues. CDR3 bases: TGTGCCACCCTAGACCCTGGGGCCAACGTCCTGACTTTC. Translation gives CATLDPGANVLTF.